This T cell receptor beta chain was sequenced during a study of cytomegalovirus exposure and HLA in healthy donors. The study, taken as a whole, reports: Productive rates of about 90% or about 30% were seen for most TCR beta V segments in an earlier analysis. 16,951 TCR beta sequences were associated with HLA alleles at 0.05 false discovery rate in a later analysis. There were reportedly fewer N-insertions in an Asian-associated ancestry cluster than the roughly 670-donor mean, in a later analysis. The classifier was said to identify cytomegalovirus status with high specificity and sensitivity.

The germline gives CDR1 MNHNY, CDR2 SVGAGI (reference sequence). The V gene end was trimmed by 5 bases and the J gene end by 0 bases; junction bases not matched to a gene: 4. The CDR3 has 15 amino acids. This clone was recorded a few times. The antigen is not known. A multiplex PCR was run with 60 Vbeta primers and 13 Jbeta primers. Here immunoSEQ multiplex PCR was the method, and the copy in TCRdb shows in-frame clones only, minus some. The sample consists of roughly 43,000 clones, over 55% of them appearing once. V gene TRBV6-6 combines with J gene TRBJ2-7; 10 bases are a match to TRBD1. Sequenced material: PBMCs. The TCR was taken from a human donor in good health. Here the CDR3 reads CASSDRGRTSYEQYF. CDR3 nucleotide sequence: TGTGCCAGCAGTGACAGGGGGCGGACCTCCTACGAGCAGTACTTC.